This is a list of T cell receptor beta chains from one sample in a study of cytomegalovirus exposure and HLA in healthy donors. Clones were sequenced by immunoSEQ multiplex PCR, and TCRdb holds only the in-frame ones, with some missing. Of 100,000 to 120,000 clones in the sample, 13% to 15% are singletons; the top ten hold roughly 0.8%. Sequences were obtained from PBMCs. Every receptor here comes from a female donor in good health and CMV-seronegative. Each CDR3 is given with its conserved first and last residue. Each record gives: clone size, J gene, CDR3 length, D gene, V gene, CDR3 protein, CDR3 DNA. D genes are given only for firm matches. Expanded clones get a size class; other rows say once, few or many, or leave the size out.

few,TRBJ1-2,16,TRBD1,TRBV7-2,CASSLILGTGYYGYTF,TGTGCCAGCAGCTTGATCCTCGGGACAGGGTACTATGGCTACACCTTC
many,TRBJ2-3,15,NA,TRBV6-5,CASSSPGLPTDTQYF,TGTGCCAGCAGTTCCCCGGGACTTCCGACAGATACGCAGTATTTT
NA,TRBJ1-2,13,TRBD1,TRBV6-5,CASSRTGEGGYTF,TGTGCCAGCAGCCGGACAGGGGAGGGCGGCTACACCTTC
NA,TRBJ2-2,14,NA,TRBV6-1,CASRRETNTGELFF,TGTGCCAGCCGCCGCGAAACGAACACCGGGGAGCTGTTTTTT
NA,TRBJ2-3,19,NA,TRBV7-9,CASRAESLLAPPSTDTQYF,TGTGCCAGCAGAGCAGAGAGCCTTCTAGCTCCTCCGAGCACAGATACGCAGTATTTT
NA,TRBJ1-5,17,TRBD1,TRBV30,CAWSGDRGHYSNQPQHF,TGTGCCTGGAGTGGGGACAGGGGGCATTATAGCAATCAGCCCCAGCATTTT
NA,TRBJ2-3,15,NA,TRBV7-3,CASSPTVTSTDTQYF,TGTGCCAGCAGCCCCACCGTGACTAGCACAGATACGCAGTATTTT
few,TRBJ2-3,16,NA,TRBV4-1,CASSQGPSEATDTQYF,TGCGCCAGCAGCCAAGGCCCTAGCGAGGCCACAGATACGCAGTATTTT
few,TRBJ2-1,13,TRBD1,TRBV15,CATSDRGVDEQFF,TGTGCCACCAGCGACAGGGGGGTTGATGAGCAGTTCTTC
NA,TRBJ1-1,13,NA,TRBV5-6,CASSPTESTEAFF,TGTGCCAGCAGCCCCACAGAGAGCACTGAAGCTTTCTTT
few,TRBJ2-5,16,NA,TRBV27,CASKLTPAGADETQYF,TGTGCCAGCAAACTCACCCCAGCAGGGGCGGATGAGACCCAGTACTTC
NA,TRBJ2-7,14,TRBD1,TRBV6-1,CASSATGDQYEQYF,TGTGCCAGCAGTGCCACAGGGGATCAATACGAGCAGTACTTC
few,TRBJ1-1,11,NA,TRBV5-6,CASSQGPEAFF,TGTGCCAGCAGCCAGGGCCCTGAAGCTTTCTTT
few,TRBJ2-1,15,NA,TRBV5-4,CASSRQGGSYNEQFF,TGTGCCAGCAGCAGACAGGGAGGCTCCTACAATGAGCAGTTCTTC
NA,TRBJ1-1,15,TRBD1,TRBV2,CASSLWTGVDTEAFF,TGTGCCAGCAGTCTTTGGACAGGGGTGGATACTGAAGCTTTCTTT
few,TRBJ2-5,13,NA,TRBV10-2,CASSESTWETQYF,TGCGCCAGCAGTGAGTCGACTTGGGAGACCCAGTACTTC
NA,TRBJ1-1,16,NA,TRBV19,CASSMGPGREDTEAFF,TGTGCCAGTAGTATGGGACCTGGGAGGGAGGACACTGAAGCTTTCTTT
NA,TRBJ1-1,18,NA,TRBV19,CASSTLTAASLMNTEAFF,TGTGCCAGTAGTACGTTGACAGCCGCCTCCTTGATGAACACTGAAGCTTTCTTT
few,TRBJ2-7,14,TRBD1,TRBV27,CASSNGQGIYEQYF,TGTGCCAGCAGTAATGGACAGGGCATCTACGAGCAGTACTTC
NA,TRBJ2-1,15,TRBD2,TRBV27,CASSLTSGGYNEQFF,TGTGCCAGCAGTTTAACTAGCGGGGGGTACAATGAGCAGTTCTTC
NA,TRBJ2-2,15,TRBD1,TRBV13,CASSLAGGSTGELFF,TGTGCCAGCAGCTTGGCAGGGGGTAGTACCGGGGAGCTGTTTTTT
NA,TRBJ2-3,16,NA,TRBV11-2,CASSSRTVASTDTQYF,TGTGCCAGCAGCTCAAGGACAGTCGCTAGCACAGATACGCAGTATTTT
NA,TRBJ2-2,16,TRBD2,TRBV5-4,CASSLAASGGTGELFF,TGTGCCAGCAGCTTGGCGGCTAGCGGGGGGACCGGGGAGCTGTTTTTT
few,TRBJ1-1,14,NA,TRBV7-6,CASSYAGPLRGAFF,TGTGCCAGCAGCTACGCCGGGCCCCTCCGGGGAGCTTTCTTT
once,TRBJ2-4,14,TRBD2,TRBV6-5,CASSPGTNGNIQYF,TGTGCCAGCAGTCCCGGGACTAACGGGAACATTCAGTACTTC
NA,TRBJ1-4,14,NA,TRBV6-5,CASSSQATNEKLFF,TGTGCCAGCAGTTCACAAGCAACTAATGAAAAACTGTTTTTT
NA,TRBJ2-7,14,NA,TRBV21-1,CASSKRDRGDEQYF,TGTGCCAGCAGCAAAAGGGACAGGGGTGACGAGCAGTACTTC
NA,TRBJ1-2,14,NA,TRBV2,CASSPGTSPPGYTF,TGTGCCAGCAGCCCTGGGACATCCCCACCCGGCTACACCTTC
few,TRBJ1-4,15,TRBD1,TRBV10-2,CASSESRTGNEKLFF,TGCGCCAGCAGTGAGTCAAGGACAGGGAATGAAAAACTGTTTTTT
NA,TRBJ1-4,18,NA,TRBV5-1,CASSLGFGGGTGSEKLFF,TGCGCCAGCAGCTTGGGCTTCGGTGGCGGCACAGGGTCTGAAAAACTGTTTTTT
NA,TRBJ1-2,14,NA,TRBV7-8,CASSRDISPGGYTF,TGTGCCAGCAGCAGGGACATATCCCCGGGAGGCTACACCTTC
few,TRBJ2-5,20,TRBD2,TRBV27,CASSLISGTSGSNSQETQYF,TGTGCCAGCAGTTTAATATCCGGGACTAGCGGGAGTAACTCTCAAGAGACCCAGTACTTC
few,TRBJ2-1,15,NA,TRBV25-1,CASSEVGSPNNEQFF,TGTGCCAGCAGTGAAGTGGGTAGCCCTAACAATGAGCAGTTCTTC
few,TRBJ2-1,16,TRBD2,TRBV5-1,CASSKERGGSYNEQFF,TGCGCCAGCAGCAAAGAGCGGGGGGGCTCCTACAATGAGCAGTTCTTC
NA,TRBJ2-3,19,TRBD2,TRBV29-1,CSVEVRTLVRREVTDTQYF,TGCAGCGTTGAAGTTCGAACCTTAGTGCGGCGGGAGGTAACAGATACGCAGTATTTT
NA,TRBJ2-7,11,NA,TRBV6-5,CASSSRYEQYF,TGTGCCAGCAGTTCCCGCTACGAGCAGTACTTC
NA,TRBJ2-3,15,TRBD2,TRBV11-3,CASSLVAGGPATQYF,TGTGCCAGCAGCTTAGTAGCGGGGGGGCCCGCTACGCAGTATTTT
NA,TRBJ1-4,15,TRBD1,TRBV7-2,CASSPKTGGSEKLFF,TGTGCCAGCAGCCCAAAGACAGGGGGCAGTGAAAAACTGTTTTTT
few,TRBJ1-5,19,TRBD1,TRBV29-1,CSVSPAGIVWDRRNQPQHF,TGCAGCGTGTCCCCCGCTGGAATAGTATGGGACAGAAGGAATCAGCCCCAGCATTTT
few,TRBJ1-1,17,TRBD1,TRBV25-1,CASSRVGGTGGNTEAFF,TGTGCCAGCAGTAGGGTTGGGGGGACAGGCGGAAACACTGAAGCTTTCTTT
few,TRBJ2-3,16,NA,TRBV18,CASSRNSGRSTDTQYF,TGTGCCAGCTCACGCAACTCCGGCAGGAGCACAGATACGCAGTATTTT
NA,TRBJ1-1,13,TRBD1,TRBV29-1,CSVFHGQGTEAFF,TGCAGCGTTTTCCACGGACAGGGGACTGAAGCTTTCTTT
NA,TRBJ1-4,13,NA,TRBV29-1,CSVTGRFNEKLFF,TGCAGCGTGACAGGCCGATTTAATGAAAAACTGTTTTTT
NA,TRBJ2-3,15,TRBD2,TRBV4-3,CASSQGQGGTDTQYF,TGCGCCAGCAGCCAAGGTCAGGGAGGGACAGATACGCAGTATTTT
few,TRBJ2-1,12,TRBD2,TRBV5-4,CASSAAGGEQFF,TGTGCCAGCAGCGCCGCCGGGGGGGAGCAGTTCTTC
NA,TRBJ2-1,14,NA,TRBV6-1,CASKLRQGGDEQFF,TGTGCCAGCAAGTTAAGACAGGGCGGGGATGAGCAGTTCTTC
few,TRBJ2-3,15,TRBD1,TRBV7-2,CASSLDRYNTDTQYF,TGTGCCAGCAGCCTGGACAGGTACAACACAGATACGCAGTATTTT
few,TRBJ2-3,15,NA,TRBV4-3,CASSQEGAITDTQYF,TGCGCCAGCAGCCAAGAAGGGGCCATCACAGATACGCAGTATTTT
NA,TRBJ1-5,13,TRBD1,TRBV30,CAWSGGGDQPQHF,TGTGCCTGGAGTGGAGGGGGCGATCAGCCCCAGCATTTT
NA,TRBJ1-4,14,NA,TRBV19,CASRNREINEKLFF,TGTGCCAGTAGAAACCGGGAGATTAATGAAAAACTGTTTTTT
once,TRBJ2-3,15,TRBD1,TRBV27,CASVLDGTGRYTQYF,TGTGCCAGCGTTTTGGATGGGACAGGGAGGTATACGCAGTATTTT
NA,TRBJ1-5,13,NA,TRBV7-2,CASSSTTGQPQHF,TGTGCCAGCAGCTCCACTACAGGGCAGCCCCAGCATTTT
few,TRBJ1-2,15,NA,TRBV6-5,CARGGGLSKVYGYTF,TGTGCCAGAGGCGGGGGTCTTTCAAAGGTCTATGGCTACACCTTC
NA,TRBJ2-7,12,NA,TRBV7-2,CASSTYTGEQYF,TGTGCCAGCAGCACTTATACGGGCGAGCAGTACTTC